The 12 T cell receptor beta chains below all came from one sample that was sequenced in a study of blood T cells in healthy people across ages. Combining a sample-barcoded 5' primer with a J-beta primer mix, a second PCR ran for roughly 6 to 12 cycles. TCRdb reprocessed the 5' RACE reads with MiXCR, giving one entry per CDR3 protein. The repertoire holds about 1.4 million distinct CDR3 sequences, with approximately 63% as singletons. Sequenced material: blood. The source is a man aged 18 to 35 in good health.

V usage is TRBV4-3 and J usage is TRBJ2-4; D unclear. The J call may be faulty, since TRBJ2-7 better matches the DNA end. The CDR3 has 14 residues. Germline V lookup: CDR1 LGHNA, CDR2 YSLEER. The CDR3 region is CASSQEGSGYEQYF. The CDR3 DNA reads TGCGCCAGCAGCCAAGAGGGAAGTGGCTACGAGCAGTACTTC.

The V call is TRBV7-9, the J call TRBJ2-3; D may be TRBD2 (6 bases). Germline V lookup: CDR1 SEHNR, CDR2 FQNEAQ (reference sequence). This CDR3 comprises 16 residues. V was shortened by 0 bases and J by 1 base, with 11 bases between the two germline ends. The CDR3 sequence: CASSLAEGEGTDTQYF. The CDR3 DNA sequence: TGTGCCAGCAGCTTAGCGGAGGGCGAGGGCACAGATACGCAGTATTTT.

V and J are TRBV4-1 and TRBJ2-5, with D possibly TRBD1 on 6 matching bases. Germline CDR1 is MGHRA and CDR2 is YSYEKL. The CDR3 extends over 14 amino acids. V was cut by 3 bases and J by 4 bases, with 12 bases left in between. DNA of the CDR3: TGCGCCAGCAGCCAGTACAGGGAATTAGAGACCCAGTACTTC. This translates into CASSQYRELETQYF.

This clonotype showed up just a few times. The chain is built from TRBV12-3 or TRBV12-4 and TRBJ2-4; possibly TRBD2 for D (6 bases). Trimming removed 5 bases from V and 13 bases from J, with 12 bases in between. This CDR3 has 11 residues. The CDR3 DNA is TGTGCCAGCAGTCACTGGGAGGAGCAGTACTTC. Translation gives CASSHWEEQYF.

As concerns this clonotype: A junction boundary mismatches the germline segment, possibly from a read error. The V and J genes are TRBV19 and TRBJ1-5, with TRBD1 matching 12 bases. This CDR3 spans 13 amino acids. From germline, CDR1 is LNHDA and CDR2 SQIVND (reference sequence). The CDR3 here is CGTGGASNQPQHF. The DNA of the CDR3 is TGCGGGACAGGGGGCGCGAGCAATCAGCCCCAGCATTTT.

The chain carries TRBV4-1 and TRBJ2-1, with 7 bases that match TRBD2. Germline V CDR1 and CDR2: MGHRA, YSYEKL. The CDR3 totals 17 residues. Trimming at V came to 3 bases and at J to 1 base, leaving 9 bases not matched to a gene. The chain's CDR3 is CASSQQALAQSYNEQFF. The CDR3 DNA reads TGCGCCAGCAGCCAGCAGGCACTAGCGCAATCCTACAATGAGCAGTTCTTC.

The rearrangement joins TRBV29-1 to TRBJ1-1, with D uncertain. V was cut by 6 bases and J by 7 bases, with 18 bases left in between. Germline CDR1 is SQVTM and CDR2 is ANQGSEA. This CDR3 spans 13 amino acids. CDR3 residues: CSVKEQYLFEAFF. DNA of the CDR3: TGCAGCGTCAAGGAACAGTACCTTTTTGAAGCTTTCTTT.

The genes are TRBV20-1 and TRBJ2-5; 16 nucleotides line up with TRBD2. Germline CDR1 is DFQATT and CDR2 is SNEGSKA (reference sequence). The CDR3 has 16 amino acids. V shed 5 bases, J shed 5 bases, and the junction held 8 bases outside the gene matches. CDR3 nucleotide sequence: TGCAGTGCTCTTGGGACTAGCGGGAGGGCCAGGGAGACCCAGTACTTC. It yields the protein CSALGTSGRARETQYF.

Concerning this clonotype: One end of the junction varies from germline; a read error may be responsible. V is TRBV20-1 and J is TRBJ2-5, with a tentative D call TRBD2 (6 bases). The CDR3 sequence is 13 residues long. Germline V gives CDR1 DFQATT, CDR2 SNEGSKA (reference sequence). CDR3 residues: CSAHVGGEEAQYF. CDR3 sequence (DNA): TGCAGTGCTCATGTGGGGGGAGAAGAGGCCCAGTACTTC.

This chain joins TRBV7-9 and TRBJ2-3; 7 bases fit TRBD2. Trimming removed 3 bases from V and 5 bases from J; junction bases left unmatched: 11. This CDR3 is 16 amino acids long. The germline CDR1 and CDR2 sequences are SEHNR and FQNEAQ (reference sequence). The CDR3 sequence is CASSFPVGGPGDTQYF. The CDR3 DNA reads TGTGCCAGCAGCTTCCCGGTGGGAGGGCCGGGAGATACGCAGTATTTT.

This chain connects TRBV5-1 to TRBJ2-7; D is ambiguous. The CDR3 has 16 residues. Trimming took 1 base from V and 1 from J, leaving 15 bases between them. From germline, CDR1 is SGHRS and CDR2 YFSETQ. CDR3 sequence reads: CASSLWGIVESYEQYF. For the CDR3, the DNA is TGCGCCAGCAGCTTGTGGGGAATAGTAGAATCCTACGAGCAGTACTTC.

The CDR3 sequence is CSALPGLAENIQYF. In DNA, the CDR3 is TGCAGTGCTCTCCCCGGGCTGGCAGAAAACATTCAGTACTTC. This chain connects TRBV20-1 to TRBJ2-4; D gene uncertain. The CDR3 sequence is 14 residues long. V was trimmed by 5 bases and J by 5 bases, leaving 16 bases between them. The germline V gene has CDR1 DFQATT and CDR2 SNEGSKA (reference sequence).